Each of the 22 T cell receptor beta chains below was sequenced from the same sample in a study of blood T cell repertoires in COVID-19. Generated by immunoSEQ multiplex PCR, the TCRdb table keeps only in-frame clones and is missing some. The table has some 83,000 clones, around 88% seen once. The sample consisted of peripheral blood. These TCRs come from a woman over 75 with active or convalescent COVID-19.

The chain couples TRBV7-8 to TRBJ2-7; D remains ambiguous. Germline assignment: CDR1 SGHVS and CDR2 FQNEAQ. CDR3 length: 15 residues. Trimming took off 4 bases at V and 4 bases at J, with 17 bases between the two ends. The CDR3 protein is CASSYHPQPQYEQYF. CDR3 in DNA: TGTGCCAGCAGCTATCACCCCCAACCACAATACGAGCAGTACTTC.

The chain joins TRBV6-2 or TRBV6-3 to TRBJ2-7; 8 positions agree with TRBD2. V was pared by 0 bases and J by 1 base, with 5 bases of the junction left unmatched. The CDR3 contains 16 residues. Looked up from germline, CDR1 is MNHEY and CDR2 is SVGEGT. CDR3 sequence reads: CASSYSRTSGSYEQYF. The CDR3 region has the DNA TGTGCCAGCAGTTACTCCAGAACTAGCGGATCCTACGAGCAGTACTTC.

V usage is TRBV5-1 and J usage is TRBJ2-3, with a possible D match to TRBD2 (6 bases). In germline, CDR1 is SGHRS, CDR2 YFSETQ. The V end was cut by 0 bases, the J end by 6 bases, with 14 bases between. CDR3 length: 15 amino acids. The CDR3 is CASSLEWRGPDTQYF. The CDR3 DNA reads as TGCGCCAGCAGCTTGGAGTGGCGGGGCCCCGATACGCAGTATTTT. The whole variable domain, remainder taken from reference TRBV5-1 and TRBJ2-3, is KAGVTQTPRYLIKTRGQQVTLSCSPISGHRSVSWYQQTPGQGLQFLFEYFSETQRNKGNFPGRFSGRQFSNSRSEMNVSTLELGDSALYLCASSLEWRGPDTQYFGPGTRLTVL.

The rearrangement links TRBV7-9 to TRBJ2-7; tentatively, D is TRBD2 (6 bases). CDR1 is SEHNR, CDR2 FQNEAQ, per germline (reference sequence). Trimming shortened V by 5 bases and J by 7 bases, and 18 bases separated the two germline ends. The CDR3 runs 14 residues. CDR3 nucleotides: TGTGCCAGCAGCCCAGGACTACCCTCCGTGGAGCAGTACTTC. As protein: CASSPGLPSVEQYF.

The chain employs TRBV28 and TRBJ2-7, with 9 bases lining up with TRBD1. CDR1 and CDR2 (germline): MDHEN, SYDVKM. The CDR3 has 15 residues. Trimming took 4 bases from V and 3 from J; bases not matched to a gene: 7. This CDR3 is CASSYLGTGIYEQYF. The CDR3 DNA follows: TGTGCCAGCAGTTACCTCGGGACAGGGATCTACGAGCAGTACTTC.

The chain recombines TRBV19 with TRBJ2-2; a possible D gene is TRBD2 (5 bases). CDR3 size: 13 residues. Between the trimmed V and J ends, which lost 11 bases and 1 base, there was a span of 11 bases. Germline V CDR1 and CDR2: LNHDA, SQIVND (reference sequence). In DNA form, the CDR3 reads TGTGCCGTGGAGGCCTTGAACACCGGGGAGCTGTTTTTT. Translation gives CAVEALNTGELFF.

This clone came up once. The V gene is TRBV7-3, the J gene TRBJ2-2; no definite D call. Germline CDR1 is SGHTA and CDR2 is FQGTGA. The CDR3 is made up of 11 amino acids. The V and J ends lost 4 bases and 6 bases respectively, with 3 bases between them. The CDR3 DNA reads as TGTGCCAGCAGCTCGTCCGGGGAGCTGTTTTTT. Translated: CASSSSGELFF.

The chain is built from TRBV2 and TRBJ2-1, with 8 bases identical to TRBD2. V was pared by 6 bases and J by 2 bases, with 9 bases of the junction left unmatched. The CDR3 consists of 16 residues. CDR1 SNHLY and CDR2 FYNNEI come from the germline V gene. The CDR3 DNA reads TGTGCCAGCAGGGGAGACAGCGGGGGCCCCTACAATGAGCAGTTCTTC. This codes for CASRGDSGGPYNEQFF.

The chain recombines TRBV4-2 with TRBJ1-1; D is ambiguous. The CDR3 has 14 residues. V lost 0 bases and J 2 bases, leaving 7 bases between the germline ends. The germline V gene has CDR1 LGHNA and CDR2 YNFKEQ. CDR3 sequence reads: CASSQDPSNTEAFF. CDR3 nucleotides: TGTGCCAGCAGCCAAGATCCCTCTAACACTGAAGCTTTCTTT.

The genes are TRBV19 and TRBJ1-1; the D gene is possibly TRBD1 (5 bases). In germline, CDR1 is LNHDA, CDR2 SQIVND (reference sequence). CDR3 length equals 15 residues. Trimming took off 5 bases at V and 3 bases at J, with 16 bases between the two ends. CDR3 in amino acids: CASSFRDSGDTEAFF. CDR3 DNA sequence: TGTGCCAGTAGTTTCCGGGACTCTGGGGACACTGAAGCTTTCTTT. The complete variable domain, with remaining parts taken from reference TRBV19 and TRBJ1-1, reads DGGITQSPKYLFRKEGQNVTLSCEQNLNHDAMYWYRQDPGQGLRLIYYSQIVNDFQKGDIAEGYSVSREKKESFPLTVTSAQKNPTAFYLCASSFRDSGDTEAFFGQGTRLTVV.

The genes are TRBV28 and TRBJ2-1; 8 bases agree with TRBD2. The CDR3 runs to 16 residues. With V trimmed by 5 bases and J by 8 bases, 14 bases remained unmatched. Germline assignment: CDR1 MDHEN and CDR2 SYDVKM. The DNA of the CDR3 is TGTGCCAGCAGTGACGCGGGACTAGGCTTTTTAGATGAGCAGTTCTTC. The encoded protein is CASSDAGLGFLDEQFF.

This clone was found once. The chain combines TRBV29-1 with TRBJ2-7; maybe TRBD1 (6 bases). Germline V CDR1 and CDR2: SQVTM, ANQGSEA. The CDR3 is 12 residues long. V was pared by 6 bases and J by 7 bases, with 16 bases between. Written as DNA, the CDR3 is TGCAGCGTCAAGAAGGGGGTGGGGGAGCAGTACTTC. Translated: CSVKKGVGEQYF.

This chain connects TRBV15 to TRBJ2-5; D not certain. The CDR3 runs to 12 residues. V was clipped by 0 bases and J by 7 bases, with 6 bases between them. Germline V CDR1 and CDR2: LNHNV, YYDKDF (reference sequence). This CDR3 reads CATSRDAGTQYF. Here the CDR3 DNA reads TGTGCCACCAGCAGAGACGCCGGGACCCAGTACTTC.

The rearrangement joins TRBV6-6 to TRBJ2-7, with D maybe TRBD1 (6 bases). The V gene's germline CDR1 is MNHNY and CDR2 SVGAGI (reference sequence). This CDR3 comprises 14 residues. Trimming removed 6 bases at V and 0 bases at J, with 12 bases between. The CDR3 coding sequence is TGTGCCAGCAGGCTGACAGGTAGCTCCTACGAGCAGTACTTC. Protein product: CASRLTGSSYEQYF.

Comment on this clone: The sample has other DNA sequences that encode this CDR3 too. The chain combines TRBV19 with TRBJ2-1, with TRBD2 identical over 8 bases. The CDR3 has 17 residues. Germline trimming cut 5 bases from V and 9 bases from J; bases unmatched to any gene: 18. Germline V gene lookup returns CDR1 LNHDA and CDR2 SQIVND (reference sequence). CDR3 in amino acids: CASSPGGGRTGRGEQFF. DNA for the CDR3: TGTGCCAGTAGTCCCGGGGGGGGGAGGACTGGGCGGGGTGAGCAGTTCTTC. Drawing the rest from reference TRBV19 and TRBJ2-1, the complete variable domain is DGGITQSPKYLFRKEGQNVTLSCEQNLNHDAMYWYRQDPGQGLRLIYYSQIVNDFQKGDIAEGYSVSREKKESFPLTVTSAQKNPTAFYLCASSPGGGRTGRGEQFFGPGTRLTVL.

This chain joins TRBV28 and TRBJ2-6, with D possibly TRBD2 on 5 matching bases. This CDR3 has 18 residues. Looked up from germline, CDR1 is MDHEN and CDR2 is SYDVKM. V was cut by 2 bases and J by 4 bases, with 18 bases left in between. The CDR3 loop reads CASSLRVSGLPGANVLTF. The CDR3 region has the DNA TGTGCCAGCAGTTTAAGGGTGAGCGGCCTCCCCGGGGCCAACGTCCTGACTTTC.

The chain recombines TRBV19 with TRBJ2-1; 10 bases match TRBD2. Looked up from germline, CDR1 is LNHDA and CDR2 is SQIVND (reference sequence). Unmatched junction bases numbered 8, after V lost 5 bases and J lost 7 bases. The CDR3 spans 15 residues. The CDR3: CASSPAGGPFNEQFF. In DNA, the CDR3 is TGTGCCAGTAGTCCAGCGGGAGGGCCGTTTAATGAGCAGTTCTTC.

As DNA, the CDR3 is TGTGCCTGGACCAGGACGGGAAACTATGGCTACACCTTC. It encodes CAWTRTGNYGYTF. The rearrangement links TRBV30 to TRBJ1-2; D gene unclear. With 4 bases removed from V and 2 bases from J, the gap between germline ends came to 11 bases. Per germline, CDR1 GTSNPN and CDR2 SVGIG (reference sequence). The CDR3 consists of 13 residues.

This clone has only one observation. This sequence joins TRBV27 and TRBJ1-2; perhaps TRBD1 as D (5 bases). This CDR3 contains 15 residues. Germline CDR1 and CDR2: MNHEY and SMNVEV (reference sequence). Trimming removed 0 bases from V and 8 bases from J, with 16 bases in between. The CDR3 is CASSLSLRAGIGYTF. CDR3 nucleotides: TGTGCCAGCAGTTTATCTCTTCGGGCAGGGATCGGCTACACCTTC.

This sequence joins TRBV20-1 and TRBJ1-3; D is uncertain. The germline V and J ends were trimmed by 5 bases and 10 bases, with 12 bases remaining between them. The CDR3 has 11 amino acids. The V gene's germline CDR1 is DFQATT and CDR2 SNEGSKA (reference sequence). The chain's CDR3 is CSASSAGTIYF. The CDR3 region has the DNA TGCAGTGCTTCCTCAGCGGGGACCATATATTTT.

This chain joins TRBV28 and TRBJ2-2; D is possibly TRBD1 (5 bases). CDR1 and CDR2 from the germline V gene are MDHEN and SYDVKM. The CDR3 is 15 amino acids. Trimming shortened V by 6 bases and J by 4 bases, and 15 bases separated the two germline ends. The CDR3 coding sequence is TGTGCCAGCAGCCACCAACAGGCCCCCACCGGGGAGCTGTTTTTT. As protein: CASSHQQAPTGELFF.

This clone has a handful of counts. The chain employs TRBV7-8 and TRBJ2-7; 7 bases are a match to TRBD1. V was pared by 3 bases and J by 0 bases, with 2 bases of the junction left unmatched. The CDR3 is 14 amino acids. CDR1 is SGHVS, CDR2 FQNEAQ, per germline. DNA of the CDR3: TGTGCCAGCAGCTTCCGGGACAGCTCCTACGAGCAGTACTTC. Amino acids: CASSFRDSSYEQYF.